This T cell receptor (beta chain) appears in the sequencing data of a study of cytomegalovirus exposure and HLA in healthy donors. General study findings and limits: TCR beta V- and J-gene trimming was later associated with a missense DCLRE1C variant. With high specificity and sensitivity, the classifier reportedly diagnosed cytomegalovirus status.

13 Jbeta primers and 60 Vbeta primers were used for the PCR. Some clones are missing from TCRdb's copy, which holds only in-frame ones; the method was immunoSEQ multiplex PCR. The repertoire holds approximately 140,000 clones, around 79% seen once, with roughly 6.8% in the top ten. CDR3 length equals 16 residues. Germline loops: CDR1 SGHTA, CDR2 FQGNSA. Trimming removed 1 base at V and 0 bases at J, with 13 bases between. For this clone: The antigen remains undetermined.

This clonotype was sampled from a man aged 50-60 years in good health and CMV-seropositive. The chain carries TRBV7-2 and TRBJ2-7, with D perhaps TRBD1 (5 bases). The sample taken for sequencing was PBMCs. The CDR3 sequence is CASSLGGAEPSYEQYF. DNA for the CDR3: TGTGCCAGCAGCTTAGGTGGGGCTGAACCCTCCTACGAGCAGTACTTC. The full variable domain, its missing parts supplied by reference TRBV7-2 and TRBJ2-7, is GAGVSQSPSNKVTEKGKDVELRCDPISGHTALYWYRQSLGQGLEFLIYFQGNSAPDKSGLPSDRFSAERTGGSVSTLTIQRTQQEDSAVYLCASSLGGAEPSYEQYFGPGTRLTVT.